In this sample, the clone carrying this T cell receptor beta chain turned up a few times. CDR1 and CDR2 from the germline V gene are MGHRA and YSYEKL. CDR3 length: 17 amino acids. V was cut by 1 base and J by 3 bases, with 18 bases left in between. Time point in this sample: after neoadjuvant nivolumab, at surgical resection. Generated by immunoSEQ multiplex PCR, the TCRdb table keeps only in-frame clones and is missing some. The sample contains approximately 68,000 clones, 70% to 90% of which appear only once. The sample originates from a study of neoadjuvant anti-PD-1 for oral cavity cancer. The receptor was derived from a person between 40 and 79 years old with oral cavity squamous cell carcinoma. Sequences were derived from PBMCs, sampled after nivolumab (anti-PD-1) treatment. The chain recombines TRBV4-1 with TRBJ1-2, with a weak D call TRBD1 (5 bases). The CDR3 reads CASSQGGARATDYGYTF. The CDR3 bases are TGCGCCAGCAGCCAAGGTGGTGCCAGGGCGACGGACTATGGCTACACCTTC.